This TCR beta chain was retrieved from a study of beta chain features in type 1 diabetes (dated by TCRdb to 2016 to 2019). A note on the overall study: Mean age, gender distribution, total cell number and subset yield did not differ between patients and healthy donors. Across all samples, roughly 110,000,000 sorted cells were examined, and cell number per subset correlated strongly with RNA yield. In the study, TCRB repertoires of sorted circulating CD4+ T cell subsets from recently diagnosed type 1 diabetes patients were compared with those of matched healthy donors. Regulatory and stem cell-like memory subsets were obtained from only 8 patients and roughly 8 healthy donors, while naive and central memory subsets were obtained from all 28 donors.

The High Capacity cDNA Reverse Transcription Kit was used to reverse transcribe all of the isolated RNA, meaning that expressed TCRB transcripts were what got sequenced. Naive, central memory and regulatory T cell samples underwent deep immunoSEQ sequencing, averaging around 3.6 million total reads per sample. After sorted cells were lysed in RLT buffer, RNA was extracted with DNase-treated RNeasy Micro or Mini kits, with the choice depending on cell number. Each cell subset was processed on its own to prevent cross-contamination, while patient and healthy donor samples were processed together. The immunoSEQ multiplex PCR was used to amplify TCRB sequences from cDNA, yielding 87-bp fragments that span the CDR3 region. Sequencing of the amplicons was performed on the Illumina HiSeq platform. The original methods were these. PCR bias was corrected computationally using synthetic template baselines, and reads within Hamming distance 2 were collapsed, with unmergeable singletons discarded. Reads were aligned against IMGT to assign V, D and J genes, CDR3 length and insertions or deletions at six rearrangement sites. Clonotype counts were normalized to sorted cell number within each subset before computing true diversity and Gini coefficients with the tcR R package. Repertoire sharing was quantified using the overlap coefficient calculated on TCRB nucleotide sequences. As a proxy for the pre-selection repertoire, out-of-frame TCRB sequences from naive cells were analyzed. TCRdb mirrors the immuneACCESS table, restricted to in-frame sequences. Some clones are absent from its copies; in checked studies, under half trace to an unresolved V gene, and the reason for the others is unknown. V, J and clone size were drawn from that table, and D and trimming were deduced from the DNA. For this sample there are about 660,000 clones; 11% to 15% appear just once. Together, the top ten hold just under 0.04% of the sample.

From each donor, a single peripheral blood sample of 95 to 150 mL on average was drawn into heparinised tubes. Naive, central memory, regulatory and stem cell-like memory CD4+ T cells were sorted on a BD FACSAria II using a panel including CD45RO, CCR7, CD25, CD127, CD95 and CD27. Every sorted population had a purity above 95%. PBMCs were separated immediately by Lymphoprep density gradient centrifugation and were stained directly, without being cultured. To minimize batch effects, samples were stained and sorted in pairs, one healthy donor with one patient per experiment. A note on this clone: This clone's antigen is unknown. Base quality data are lacking; no much larger clone is found one base away.

Findings and caveats that apply to the study as a whole: In all four CD4+ subsets, TCRB CDR3 length was moderately but significantly shorter in type 1 diabetes patients. At VDJ recombination sites, patients with type 1 diabetes made fewer insertions and deleted more nucleotides, a pattern implying thymic rearrangement abnormalities. PCR might favor shorter templates, but patient and control samples were amplified and corrected together, so any skew would affect both groups equally. Naive, central memory and regulatory TCRB repertoires appeared to be more similar among patients than among healthy donors. Because the HLA sub-analyses included only small numbers of individuals, any influence of HLA type on TCRB rearrangement was left unresolved. Because cDNA rather than genomic DNA was sequenced, highly expressing activated cells could have been over-represented, although no difference in activation and CD3 levels was found between groups.

V is trimmed back by 2 bases and J by 4 bases, and the junction contains 3 bases that no gene match accounts for. CDR1 and CDR2 are read off the germline V gene as SNHLY and FYNNEI. Reading from cysteine to phenylalanine, the CDR3 counts 14 amino acids. Only the CDR3 DNA is retained, 42 bases long and in frame from the first base. Sequenced material: naive CD4+ T cells from blood. Taken with the paper, the label for cell subset or site translates to: true naive CD4+ T cells. This receptor was obtained from a man between 18 and 35 years old with type 1 diabetes. This chain is built from TRBV2 and TRBJ1-2, and TRBD1 matches 8 of the central bases. This receptor has the CDR3 CASSEQGAPYGYTF. The nucleotide sequence is given as TGTGCCAGCAGTGAACAGGGGGCTCCCTATGGCTACACCTTC.